This T cell receptor (beta chain) originates from a study of blood T cells in healthy people across ages. Study-wide results and caveats: TCR beta diversity tracked closely with naive T cell percentage.

From germline, CDR1 is LGHNA and CDR2 YNFKEQ. Trimming at V came to 0 bases and at J to 11 bases, leaving 9 bases not matched to a gene. The CDR3 covers 14 residues. For this clonotype: Antigen: not known.

Next came a second PCR, run for about 6 to 11 cycles, which used a sample-barcoded 5' primer along with a J-beta primer mix. TCRdb re-analysed the 5' RACE reads in MiXCR, keeping a single row per CDR3 protein. The sample comprises around 800,000 distinct CDR3 sequences, around 62% of which are singletons, and roughly 26% rests with the top ten. The chain carries TRBV4-2 and TRBJ2-5, with 7 bases matching TRBD2. Sequencing input: blood. The receptor was isolated from a man aged 25-45 years in good health. The CDR3 region has the DNA TGTGCCAGCAGCCAAGAAGGACTAGGCAATGAGCAGTACTTC. Encoded protein: CASSQEGLGNEQYF.